This T cell receptor beta chain originates from a study of blood T cell repertoires in COVID-19. At the level of the study: T cells, B-cell-depleted T cells, or PBMCs supplied cDNA or gDNA.

V lost 1 base, J lost 5 bases, and 4 bases stayed unmatched. Per germline, CDR1 SGDLS and CDR2 YYNGEE. The CDR3 is made up of 14 amino acids. With regard to this clone: Other DNA sequences from this sample encode an identical CDR3 as well.

Repertoires were generated with immunoSEQ multiplex PCR, while TCRdb's copy carries only in-frame clones and drops some. The sample includes 430,000 or so clones, 88% of them seen just once. Cohort 3 donors counted as recovered after two negative PCRs, clearance, or resolved symptoms. The source material was PBMCs or T cells enriched from blood (not recorded which). This receptor was identified in a woman aged 40 to 55 who had recovered from COVID-19. The rearrangement uses TRBV9 and TRBJ2-5; 8 bases align to TRBD2. DNA of the CDR3: TGTGCCAGCAGCGTACTAGCGGGTGGGGAGACCCAGTACTTC. Translation gives CASSVLAGGETQYF.